This T cell receptor (beta chain) was retrieved from a study of technical replicates of blood from a handful of donors (dated by TCRdb to about 2017). The method was the immunoSEQ multiplex PCR assay. TCRdb provides this immuneACCESS table in a form limited to in-frame rearrangements. Some clones are lacking; in checked studies, under half of them reflect an unresolved V gene, and why the rest are absent is not known. In this sample the table shows about 75,000 clones, 95% to 98% of which occur a single time. Approximately 0.18% of the sample rests with the top ten. As concerns this clone: Its antigen is currently not known. One base away there is no much larger clone; base qualities are not given.

V lost 2 bases and J lost 1 base; the stretch between them is 15 bases long. The CDR3 runs 16 residues from the cysteine to the phenylalanine. Only the CDR3 region is kept as DNA, spanning 48 bases read in frame from base 1. In the germline V gene, CDR1 corresponds to SGHDT and CDR2 to YYEEEE. This clonotype originated in a human donor in good health. Sequencing was carried out using T cells isolated from PBMCs. The chain is assembled from TRBV5-6 and TRBJ1-2, and possibly TRBD1, on 5 matching bases. The sequence in DNA is TGTGCCAGCAGCTTCCTGGGGGGGATGAGTAACTATGGCTACACCTTC. Translated, it gives CASSFLGGMSNYGYTF. Here the CDR3 is joined to the reference TRBV5-6 and TRBJ1-2 genes, and the full variable domain is: DAGVTQSPTHLIKTRGQQVTLRCSPKSGHDTVSWYQQALGQGPQFIFQYYEEEERQRGNFPDRFSGHQFPNYSSELNVNALLLGDSALYLCASSFLGGMSNYGYTFGSGTRLTVV.